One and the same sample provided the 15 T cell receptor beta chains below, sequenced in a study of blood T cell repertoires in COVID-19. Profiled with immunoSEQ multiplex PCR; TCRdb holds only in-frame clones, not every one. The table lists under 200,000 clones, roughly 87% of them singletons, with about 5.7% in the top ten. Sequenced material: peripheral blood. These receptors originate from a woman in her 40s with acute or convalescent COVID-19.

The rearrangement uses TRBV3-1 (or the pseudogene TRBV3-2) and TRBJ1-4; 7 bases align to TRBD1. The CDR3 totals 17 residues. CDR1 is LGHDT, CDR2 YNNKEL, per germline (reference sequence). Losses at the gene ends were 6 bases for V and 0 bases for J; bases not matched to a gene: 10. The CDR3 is CASRTGTEPATNEKLFF. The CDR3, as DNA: TGTGCCAGCAGGACCGGGACAGAGCCTGCAACTAATGAAAAACTGTTTTTT.

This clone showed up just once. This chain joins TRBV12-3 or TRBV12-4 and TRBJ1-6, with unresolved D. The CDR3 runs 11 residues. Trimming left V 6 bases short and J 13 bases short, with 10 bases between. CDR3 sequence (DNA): TGTGCCAGCAGCGCCGGTATGCCCCTCCACTTT. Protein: CASSAGMPLHF.

DNA for the CDR3: TGTGCCAGCAGCCGATTTCCCCCGGTAGGGGACACCTCCTACGAGCAGTACTTC. This translates into CASSRFPPVGDTSYEQYF. The chain combines TRBV27 with TRBJ2-7; tentative D call: TRBD1 (6 bases). The CDR3 sequence is 18 residues long. The V and J ends lost 6 bases and 0 bases respectively, with 24 bases between them. Germline V CDR1 and CDR2: MNHEY, SMNVEV (reference sequence).

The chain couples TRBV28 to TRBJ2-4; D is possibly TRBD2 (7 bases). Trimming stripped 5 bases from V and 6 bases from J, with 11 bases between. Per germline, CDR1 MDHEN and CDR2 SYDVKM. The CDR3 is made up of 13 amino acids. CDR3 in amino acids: CASSGGGGNIQYF. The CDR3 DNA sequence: TGTGCCAGCAGTGGGGGGGGCGGAAACATTCAGTACTTC.

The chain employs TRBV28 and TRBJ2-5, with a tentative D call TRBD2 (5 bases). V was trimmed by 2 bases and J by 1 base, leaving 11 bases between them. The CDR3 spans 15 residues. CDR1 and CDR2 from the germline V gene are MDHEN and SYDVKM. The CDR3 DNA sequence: TGTGCCAGCAGTTTACCCCTGGACTCCCAAGAGACCCAGTACTTC. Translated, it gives CASSLPLDSQETQYF.

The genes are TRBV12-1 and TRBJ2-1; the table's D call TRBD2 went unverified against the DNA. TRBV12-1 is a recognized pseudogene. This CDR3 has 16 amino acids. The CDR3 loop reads CASTPGGTSEYNEQFF. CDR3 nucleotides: TGTGCCAGCACCCCGGGCGGGACTAGCGAATACAATGAGCAGTTCTTC.

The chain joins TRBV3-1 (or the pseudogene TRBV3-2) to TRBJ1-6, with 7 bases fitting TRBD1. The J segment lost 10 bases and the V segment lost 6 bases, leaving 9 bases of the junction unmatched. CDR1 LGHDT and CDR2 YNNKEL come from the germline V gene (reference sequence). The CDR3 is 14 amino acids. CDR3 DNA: TGTGCCAGCAGGGGTACAGGGGTTGGATCACCCCTCCACTTT. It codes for CASRGTGVGSPLHF.

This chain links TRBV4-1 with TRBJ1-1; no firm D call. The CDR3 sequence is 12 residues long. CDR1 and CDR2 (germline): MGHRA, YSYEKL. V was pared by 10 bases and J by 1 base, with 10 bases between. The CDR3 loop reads CATKGGNTEAFF. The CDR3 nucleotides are TGCGCCACCAAGGGAGGGAACACTGAAGCTTTCTTT.

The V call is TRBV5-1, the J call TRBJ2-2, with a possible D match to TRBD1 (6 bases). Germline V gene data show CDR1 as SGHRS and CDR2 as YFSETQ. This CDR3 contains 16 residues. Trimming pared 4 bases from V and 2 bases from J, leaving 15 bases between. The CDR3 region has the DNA TGCGCCAGCAGCCTCGGACAGTCCTTCAACACCGGGGAGCTGTTTTTT. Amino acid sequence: CASSLGQSFNTGELFF.

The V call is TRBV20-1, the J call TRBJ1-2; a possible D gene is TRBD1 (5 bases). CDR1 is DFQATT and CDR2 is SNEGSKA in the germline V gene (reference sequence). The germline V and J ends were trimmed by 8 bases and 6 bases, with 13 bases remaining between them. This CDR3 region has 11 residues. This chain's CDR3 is CSSRVLDGYTF. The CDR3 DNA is TGCAGTTCCAGGGTGCTAGATGGCTACACCTTC.

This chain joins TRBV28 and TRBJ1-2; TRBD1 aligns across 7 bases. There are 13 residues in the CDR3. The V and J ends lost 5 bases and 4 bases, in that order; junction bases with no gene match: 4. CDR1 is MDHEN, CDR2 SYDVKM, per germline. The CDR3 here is CASSRQGVYGYTF. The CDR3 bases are TGTGCCAGCAGTCGACAGGGTGTCTATGGCTACACCTTC.

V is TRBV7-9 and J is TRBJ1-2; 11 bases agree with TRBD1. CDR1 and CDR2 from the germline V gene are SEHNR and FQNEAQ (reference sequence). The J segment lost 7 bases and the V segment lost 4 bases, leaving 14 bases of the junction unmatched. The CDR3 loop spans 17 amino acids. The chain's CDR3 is CASSSGTGGFRSVGYTF. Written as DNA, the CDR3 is TGTGCCAGCAGCTCAGGGACAGGGGGTTTCCGCTCCGTTGGCTACACCTTC.

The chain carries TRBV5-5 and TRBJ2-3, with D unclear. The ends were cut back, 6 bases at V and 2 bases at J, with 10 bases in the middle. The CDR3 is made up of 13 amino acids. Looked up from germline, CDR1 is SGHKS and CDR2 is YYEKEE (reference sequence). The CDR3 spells CASTPGFTDTQYF. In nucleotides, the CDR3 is TGTGCCAGCACCCCGGGTTTCACAGATACGCAGTATTTT.

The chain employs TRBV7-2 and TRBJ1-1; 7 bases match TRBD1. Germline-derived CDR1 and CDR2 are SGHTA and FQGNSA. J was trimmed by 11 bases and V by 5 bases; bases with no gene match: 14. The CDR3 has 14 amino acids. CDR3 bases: TGTGCCAGCAGCGAACAGACAGGGCCGATTAGGGCTTTCTTT. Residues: CASSEQTGPIRAFF. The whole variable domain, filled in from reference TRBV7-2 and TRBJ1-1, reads GAGVSQSPSNKVTEKGKDVELRCDPISGHTALYWYRQSLGQGLEFLIYFQGNSAPDKSGLPSDRFSAERTGGSVSTLTIQRTQQEDSAVYLCASSEQTGPIRAFFGQGTRLTVV.

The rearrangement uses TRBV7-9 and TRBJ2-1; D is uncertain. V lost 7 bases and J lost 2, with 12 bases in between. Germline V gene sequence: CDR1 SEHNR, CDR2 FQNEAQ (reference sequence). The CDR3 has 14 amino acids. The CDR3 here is CASTLSRAYNEQFF. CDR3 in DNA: TGTGCCAGCACCCTCAGCCGGGCCTACAATGAGCAGTTCTTC.